The TCR beta chain described here comes from a study of T and B cells in COVID-19 patients. In the study overall: The recovered cohort's median age was about 34 years, versus 55 to 70 years in active infection.

CDR1 is MGHDK and CDR2 is SYGVNS in the germline V gene. The length of the CDR3 is 16 residues. V lost 6 bases and J lost 0, with 14 bases in between. Blood genomic DNA input for TRB amplification was roughly 250-550 ng. TRB rearrangements were amplified by multiplex PCR with BIOMED2 TRB-A/B primers. TCRdb itself ran the multiplex PCR reads through MiXCR, one entry per CDR3 protein. The sample gives about 14,000 distinct CDR3 sequences, roughly 30% of which show up once; nearly 7% is in the top ten. The source is a human donor who had recovered from COVID-19. The sample consisted of blood. The chain combines TRBV25-1 with TRBJ1-4; a weak D match, TRBD1 (6 bases). The DNA for the CDR3 is TGTGCCAGCAGCGTAACGACAGGTGCAACTAATGAAAAACTGTTTTTT. The encoded protein is CASSVTTGATNEKLFF.